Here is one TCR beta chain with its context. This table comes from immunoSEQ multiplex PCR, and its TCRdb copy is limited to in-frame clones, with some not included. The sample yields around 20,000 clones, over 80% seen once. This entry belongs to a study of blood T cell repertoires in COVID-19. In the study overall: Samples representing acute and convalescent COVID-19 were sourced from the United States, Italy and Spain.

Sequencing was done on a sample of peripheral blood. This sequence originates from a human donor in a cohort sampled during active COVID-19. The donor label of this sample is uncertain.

Here the CDR3 DNA reads TGTGCCAGCACTCACGGCGGCGGCTACGAGCAGTACTTC. This encodes CASTHGGGYEQYF. The rearrangement uses TRBV28 and TRBJ2-7, with D uncertain. The CDR3 runs to 13 residues. Germline V gene data show CDR1 as MDHEN and CDR2 as SYDVKM. Deletions cut 7 bases from V and 3 bases from J, with 13 bases between.